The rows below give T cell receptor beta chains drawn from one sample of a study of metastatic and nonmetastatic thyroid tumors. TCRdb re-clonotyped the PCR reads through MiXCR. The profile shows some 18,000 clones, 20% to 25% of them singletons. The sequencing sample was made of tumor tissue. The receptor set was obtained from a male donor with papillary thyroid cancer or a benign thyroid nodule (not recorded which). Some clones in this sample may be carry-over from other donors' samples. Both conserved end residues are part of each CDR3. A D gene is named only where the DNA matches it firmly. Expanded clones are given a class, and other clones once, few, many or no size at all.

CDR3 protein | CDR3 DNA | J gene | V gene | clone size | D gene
CASSLTSGITDTQYF | TGCGCCAGCAGCTTGACTAGCGGTATCACAGATACGCAGTATTTT | TRBJ2-3 | TRBV5-1 | . | TRBD2
CTSSQQGADQPQHF | TGTACCAGCTCGCAACAGGGGGCGGATCAGCCCCAGCATTTT | TRBJ1-5 | TRBV18 | many | TRBD1
CSARDDETGDTVELFF | TGCAGTGCTAGAGATGACGAGACAGGGGACACTGTGGAGCTGTTTTTT | TRBJ2-2 | TRBV20-1 | . | TRBD1
CASSLSTGQGVGTQYF | TGTGCCAGCAGTTTATCTACGGGACAGGGAGTGGGGACCCAGTACTTC | TRBJ2-5 | TRBV27 | medium-sized | TRBD1
CASTYRRNTEAFF | TGTGCCAGCACTTACCGACGGAACACTGAAGCTTTCTTT | TRBJ1-1 | TRBV28 | many | .
CASSGGQTDNSPLHF | TGCGCCAGCAGCGGGGGACAGACAGATAATTCACCCCTCCACTTT | TRBJ1-6 | TRBV5-1 | many | TRBD1
CASSLLDRSKNIQYF | TGTGCCAGCAGCTTACTTGACCGGTCAAAAAACATTCAGTACTTC | TRBJ2-4 | TRBV7-2 | many | .
CASSEGVGRARNEQFF | TGTGCCAGCAGTGAAGGGGTCGGGAGGGCCCGGAATGAGCAGTTCTTC | TRBJ2-1 | TRBV2 | once | TRBD2
CASSLVPLGKETQYF | TGTGCCAGCAGCTTAGTCCCGCTAGGAAAAGAGACCCAGTACTTC | TRBJ2-5 | TRBV7-9 | many | .
CASSVGQFTGELFF | TGTGCCAGCAGCGTAGGGCAGTTCACCGGGGAGCTGTTTTTT | TRBJ2-2 | TRBV9 | . | .
CASSPDRGNQPQHF | TGTGCCAGCAGCCCGGACAGGGGGAATCAGCCCCAGCATTTT | TRBJ1-5 | TRBV28 | . | TRBD1
CASSEYRAWDYEQYF | TGTGCCAGCAGTGAATACAGGGCTTGGGACTACGAGCAGTACTTC | TRBJ2-7 | TRBV2 | many | .
CSARDTGKWAFF | TGCAGTGCTAGAGATACGGGGAAGTGGGCTTTCTTT | TRBJ1-1 | TRBV20-1 | . | .
CASAASADEKLFF | TGTGCCAGCGCGGCAAGCGCGGATGAAAAACTGTTTTTT | TRBJ1-4 | TRBV2 | . | .
CASRLGDTGELFF | TGTGCCAGCAGACTAGGGGACACCGGGGAGCTGTTTTTT | TRBJ2-2 | TRBV7-2 | many | .
CASSFASGSTDTQYF | TGTGCCAGCAGCTTTGCTAGCGGAAGCACAGATACGCAGTATTTT | TRBJ2-3 | TRBV11-2 | medium-sized | TRBD2
CASSFTGGRTEAFF | TGTGCCAGCAGTTTCACAGGAGGGCGGACTGAAGCTTTCTTT | TRBJ1-1 | TRBV25-1 | many | .
CASSQVGGLAGPYNEQFF | TGTGCCAGCAGCCAAGTTGGGGGACTAGCGGGACCCTACAATGAGCAGTTCTTC | TRBJ2-1 | TRBV4-2 | . | TRBD2
CSVEEQGAYGYTF | TGCAGCGTTGAAGAACAGGGGGCGTATGGCTACACCTTC | TRBJ1-2 | TRBV29-1 | . | TRBD1
CSVGLAPYEQYF | TGCAGCGTTGGACTAGCACCTTACGAGCAGTACTTC | TRBJ2-7 | TRBV29-1 | many | TRBD2
CAWTSGAPSPFF | TGTGCCTGGACTAGCGGGGCCCCCTCCCCGTTCTTC | TRBJ2-1 | TRBV30 | . | TRBD2
CASSWGLAGYEQYF | TGTGCCAGCAGCTGGGGACTAGCGGGATACGAGCAGTACTTC | TRBJ2-7 | TRBV11-2 | medium-sized | TRBD2
CASSQVSSGNTIYF | TGTGCCAGTAGCCAGGTGTCCTCTGGAAACACCATATATTTT | TRBJ1-3 | TRBV7-9 | many | .
CSVIGVMNTEAFF | TGCAGTGTCATTGGCGTTATGAACACTGAAGCTTTCTTT | TRBJ1-1 | TRBV20-1 | . | .
CSARWDLSTDTQYF | TGCAGTGCTCGATGGGACCTTAGCACAGATACGCAGTATTTT | TRBJ2-3 | TRBV20-1 | many | .
CASNPLDRVNSPLHF | TGTGCCAGCAACCCATTGGACAGGGTTAATTCACCCCTCCACTTT | TRBJ1-6 | TRBV28 | medium-sized | TRBD1
CASSPRTGLATNEKLFF | TGCGCCAGCAGCCCCCGGACCGGGCTTGCAACTAATGAAAAACTGTTTTTT | TRBJ1-4 | TRBV5-1 | many | .
CASSPEVRASFRSNEQFF | TGCGCCAGCAGCCCAGAGGTACGGGCTAGCTTTAGGAGTAATGAGCAGTTCTTC | TRBJ2-1 | TRBV4-3 | large | .
CASSLSGGAGYEQYF | TGTGCCAGCAGTTTAAGTGGGGGGGCCGGGTACGAGCAGTACTTC | TRBJ2-7 | TRBV12-3/TRBV12-4 | medium-sized | .
CASGIGGGTYTDTQYF | TGTGCCAGCGGCATTGGTGGCGGAACATACACAGATACGCAGTATTTT | TRBJ2-3 | TRBV11-2 | medium-sized | .
CASSLPEGGGIFF | TGCGCCAGCAGCTTGCCCGAGGGAGGGGGTATATTCTTC | TRBJ2-1 | TRBV5-1 | many | .
CASSAPSSKVQYF | TGTGCCAGCAGCGCTCCCTCCAGTAAGGTGCAGTACTTC | TRBJ2-7 | TRBV7-2 | . | .
CSASTGDQPQHF | TGCAGTGCTAGTACAGGGGATCAGCCCCAGCATTTT | TRBJ1-5 | TRBV20-1 | many | TRBD1
CSASLGSGANVLTF | TGCAGTGCTAGTTTAGGCTCTGGGGCCAACGTCCTGACTTTC | TRBJ2-6 | TRBV20-1 | many | .
CAWSVRGQTYEQYF | TGTGCCTGGAGTGTAAGGGGACAGACCTACGAGCAGTACTTC | TRBJ2-7 | TRBV30 | medium-sized | TRBD1
CSARGEGASEAFF | TGCAGTGCTAGAGGGGAGGGGGCCTCCGAAGCTTTCTTT | TRBJ1-1 | TRBV20-1 | many | TRBD1
CASRSGAMNTEAFF | TGTGCCAGCAGGTCAGGGGCCATGAACACTGAAGCTTTCTTT | TRBJ1-1 | TRBV27 | . | .
CASSIPRTGVKTDAFF | TGTGCCAGTAGTATCCCCCGGACAGGGGTGAAGACTGATGCTTTCTTT | TRBJ1-1 | TRBV19 | . | TRBD1
CSSQGGSYEQYF | TGTTCCTCCCAGGGAGGGTCCTACGAGCAGTACTTC | TRBJ2-7 | TRBV28 | once | TRBD2
CASSRPAGVMNEQFF | TGTGCCAGCAGCCGTCCAGCGGGAGTAATGAATGAGCAGTTCTTC | TRBJ2-1 | TRBV14 | few | TRBD2
CASSRVDFGPNTEAFF | TGTGCCAGTAGTCGAGTAGATTTTGGCCCGAACACTGAAGCTTTCTTT | TRBJ1-1 | TRBV19 | many | .
CASSLAGRLSIGELFF | TGTGCCAGCAGTTTAGCTGGACGGTTGAGCATCGGGGAGCTGTTTTTT | TRBJ2-2 | TRBV12-3/TRBV12-4 | . | .
CSATGQGNNEQYF | TGCAGTGCTACGGGACAGGGGAACAACGAGCAGTACTTC | TRBJ2-7 | TRBV20-1 | many | TRBD1
CASSNRGSNEKLFF | TGTGCCAGCAGCAACAGGGGGTCCAATGAAAAACTGTTTTTT | TRBJ1-4 | TRBV11-2 | medium-sized | TRBD1
CSASSTGLRQPQHF | TGCAGTGCTAGCTCAACAGGGCTACGTCAGCCCCAGCATTTT | TRBJ1-5 | TRBV20-1 | . | .
CASSSGDHNTEAFF | TGTGCCAGCAGCTCGGGGGACCACAACACTGAAGCTTTCTTT | TRBJ1-1 | TRBV5-5 | . | .
CASSPTGARYNEQFF | TGTGCCAGCAGCCCTACAGGGGCTAGGTACAATGAGCAGTTCTTC | TRBJ2-1 | TRBV7-8 | many | TRBD1
CASRGEGNTIYF | TGTGCCAGCAGGGGGGAGGGAAACACCATATATTTT | TRBJ1-3 | TRBV6-1 | many | .
CASSSLSGDEQFF | TGTGCCAGCAGCTCCCTTAGCGGGGATGAGCAGTTCTTC | TRBJ2-1 | TRBV3-1 | many | TRBD2
CASSGSLYLYGYTF | TGTGCCAGCAGCGGTAGCCTATACCTCTATGGCTACACCTTC | TRBJ1-2 | TRBV11-2 | many | .
CASSLDRGGTGNTIYF | TGTGCCAGCAGCTTAGATCGCGGTGGCACTGGAAACACCATATATTTT | TRBJ1-3 | TRBV11-2 | many | .
CAWSVKGSRAGYTF | TGTGCCTGGAGTGTAAAGGGTAGTCGAGCTGGCTACACCTTC | TRBJ1-2 | TRBV30 | medium-sized | .
CAWGPGQGNQPQHF | TGTGCCTGGGGCCCGGGACAGGGCAATCAGCCCCAGCATTTT | TRBJ1-5 | TRBV30 | . | TRBD1
CASSPDRMTQYF | TGTGCCAGCAGCCCGGACAGGATGACGCAGTATTTT | TRBJ2-3 | TRBV7-2 | few | TRBD1
CASSFLTGGPAGELFF | TGTGCCAGCAGTTTCCTTACGGGAGGGCCCGCCGGGGAGCTGTTTTTT | TRBJ2-2 | TRBV12-3/TRBV12-4 | few | TRBD2